A single TCR beta chain is shown here with its context. Its specificity is not known. This entry is derived from a study of cytomegalovirus exposure and HLA in healthy donors. From the roughly 110-subject validation cohort, which was separate from the roughly 690-subject first cohort, the donors were drawn. The protocol was immunoSEQ multiplex PCR, while the TCRdb copy is restricted to in-frame clones and leaves out a portion. This table holds some 120,000 clones, around 90% found once. General study points: According to a later analysis, TCR clusters from the first cohort tended to co-occur in the 120 or so validation repertoires. Rarity marked most TCR sequences, yet some public TCRs occurred in many donors.

V was pared by 4 bases and J by 6 bases, with 14 bases of the junction left unmatched. The CDR3 totals 17 residues. Looked up from germline, CDR1 is SGDLS and CDR2 is YYNGEE. Sequencing was performed on PBMCs. The chain employs TRBV9 and TRBJ2-3, with 10 bases aligning to TRBD2. This TCR came from a woman between 18 and 29 years old in good health and CMV-seronegative. In nucleotides, the CDR3 is TGTGCCAGCAGCCCTCGCGTGAGAGCGGGAGGGCCCGATACGCAGTATTTT. Its protein product is CASSPRVRAGGPDTQYF.